The 27 T cell receptor beta chains listed next were all sequenced from one sample in a study of cytomegalovirus exposure and HLA in healthy donors. The PCR had 60 Vbeta and 13 Jbeta primers. Clones were sequenced by immunoSEQ multiplex PCR, and TCRdb holds only the in-frame ones, with some missing. The data show 150,000 to 200,000 clones, 60% to 80% seen once. Specimen: PBMCs. Receptors were obtained from a woman aged 50 to 60 in good health and CMV-seropositive.

This clone was counted between two and nine times. V usage is TRBV9 and J usage is TRBJ2-1, with 12 bases matching TRBD1. The CDR3 covers 19 residues. Germline V gives CDR1 SGDLS, CDR2 YYNGEE. Losses at the gene ends were 4 bases for V and 10 bases for J; bases not matched to a gene: 21. The CDR3 region is CASSPYASRGQGAAGEQFF. CDR3 coding DNA: TGTGCCAGCAGCCCTTATGCATCGAGGGGACAGGGGGCCGCCGGAGAGCAGTTCTTC.

The rearrangement links TRBV4-1 to TRBJ2-5; 7 bases are a match to TRBD1. Trimming cost V 0 bases and J 5 bases; bases outside gene matches: 6. From germline, CDR1 is MGHRA and CDR2 YSYEKL. The CDR3 has 15 amino acids. Here the CDR3 DNA reads TGCGCCAGCAGCCAAGATGAGGGGGCGCGGGAGACCCAGTACTTC. It translates to CASSQDEGARETQYF.

The chain uses TRBV28 and TRBJ2-7; tentative D call: TRBD1 (5 bases). The CDR3 is made up of 15 amino acids. Trimming shortened V by 3 bases and J by 3 bases, and 15 bases separated the two germline ends. Germline V CDR1 and CDR2: MDHEN, SYDVKM. CDR3 sequence (DNA): TGTGCCAGCAGTTTTCCCCTAACGACAGACTACGAGCAGTACTTC. It encodes CASSFPLTTDYEQYF.

The chain joins TRBV9 to TRBJ1-4; TRBD1 matches at 7 bases. J lost 3 bases, V lost 0 bases, and 11 bases had no gene match. The V gene's germline CDR1 is SGDLS and CDR2 YYNGEE. The CDR3 is made up of 18 amino acids. In DNA, the CDR3 is TGTGCCAGCAGCGTAGGTTTGAGGGGGCGCTTCGCTAATGAAAAACTGTTTTTT. Residues: CASSVGLRGRFANEKLFF. Full variable domain (outside the CDR3, taken from reference TRBV9 and TRBJ1-4): DSGVTQTPKHLITATGQRVTLRCSPRSGDLSVYWYQQSLDQGLQFLIQYYNGEERAKGNILERFSAQQFPDLHSELNLSSLELGDSALYFCASSVGLRGRFANEKLFFGSGTQLSVL.

The chain is built from TRBV15 and TRBJ1-1; D gene uncertain. Trimming took 2 bases from V and 6 from J, leaving 13 bases between them. The germline V gene encodes CDR1 LNHNV and CDR2 YYDKDF (reference sequence). This CDR3 contains 14 residues. CDR3 DNA: TGTGCCACCAGCAGACCCGTTCAGAGGTCTGAAGCTTTCTTT. Residues: CATSRPVQRSEAFF.

This clone was detected once. V gene TRBV15 combines with J gene TRBJ2-7; D is undetermined. Germline CDR1 LNHNV, CDR2 YYDKDF (reference sequence). Between the trimmed V and J ends, which lost 6 bases and 2 bases, there was a span of 14 bases. CDR3 length equals 14 residues. The CDR3 region is CATRGSSAAYEQYF. The CDR3 region has the DNA TGTGCCACCAGGGGTTCGAGCGCGGCCTACGAGCAGTACTTC.

This chain connects TRBV28 to TRBJ1-2; 7 bases are a match to TRBD1. The V and J ends lost 8 bases and 7 bases, in that order; junction bases with no gene match: 13. The germline CDR1 and CDR2 sequences are MDHEN and SYDVKM. CDR3 length: 14 amino acids. CDR3 sequence reads: CASEPGQRVSGYTF. Here the CDR3 DNA reads TGTGCCAGCGAACCGGGACAGAGGGTTAGTGGCTACACCTTC.

The rearrangement uses TRBV2 and TRBJ2-3; possible D gene TRBD2, 6 bases. The CDR3 sequence is 12 residues long. Germline-derived CDR1 and CDR2 are SNHLY and FYNNEI. V was pared by 8 bases and J by 6 bases, with 12 bases between. DNA of the CDR3: TGTGCCAGCTTAGCGGATAAGGATACGCAGTATTTT. This gives the protein CASLADKDTQYF.

The gene calls are TRBV28 and TRBJ1-2; D ambiguous. Germline CDR1 MDHEN, CDR2 SYDVKM. The CDR3 runs to 14 residues. The ends were cut back, 6 bases at V and 4 bases at J, with 15 bases in the middle. The CDR3 loop is CASRPAGLGYGYTF. The CDR3 DNA reads TGTGCCAGCAGACCCGCCGGACTTGGCTATGGCTACACCTTC.

The chain joins TRBV6-6 to TRBJ1-4; D gene ambiguous. The CDR3 loop spans 15 amino acids. V was shortened by 4 bases and J by 10 bases, with 19 bases between the two germline ends. Germline V gives CDR1 MNHNY, CDR2 SVGAGI (reference sequence). This CDR3 reads CASSFISSPRGKLFF. The DNA for the CDR3 is TGTGCCAGCAGTTTCATCAGTTCTCCCCGGGGAAAACTGTTTTTT.

Here the CDR3 DNA reads TGTGCCAGCAGTTTAAGAGGTAGAGGGATTTACGGCTACACCTTC. Protein: CASSLRGRGIYGYTF. This chain links TRBV28 with TRBJ1-2; unclear D gene. Germline V lookup: CDR1 MDHEN, CDR2 SYDVKM. The CDR3 runs 15 residues. The V end was cut by 2 bases, the J end by 8 bases, with 18 bases between.

The rearrangement uses TRBV28 and TRBJ2-7, with D possibly being TRBD1 (7 bases). Trimming left V 6 bases short and J 3 bases short, with 12 bases between. The CDR3 contains 13 residues. Germline assignment: CDR1 MDHEN and CDR2 SYDVKM. The CDR3 DNA reads as TGTGCCAGCAGGCGCGGGACAGTCTACGAGCAGTACTTC. Translation gives CASRRGTVYEQYF.

This clone was detected once. The chain recombines TRBV30 with TRBJ2-1; 11 bases line up with TRBD2. This CDR3 comprises 13 residues. Germline CDR1 is GTSNPN and CDR2 is SVGIG (reference sequence). V was clipped by 4 bases and J by 7 bases; unmatched bases: 3. The CDR3 protein is CAWTSGGRNEQFF. CDR3 nucleotide sequence: TGTGCCTGGACTAGCGGGGGGAGGAATGAGCAGTTCTTC.

This chain uses TRBV19 with TRBJ1-1; D gene unclear. Trimming removed 3 bases at V and 1 base at J, with 6 bases between. From germline, CDR1 is LNHDA and CDR2 SQIVND (reference sequence). This CDR3 contains 13 residues. The CDR3 sequence: CASSMNRNTEAFF. The CDR3, as DNA: TGTGCCAGTAGTATGAACAGGAACACTGAAGCTTTCTTT.

A word on this clone: The sample has other DNA sequences that encode this CDR3 too. The chain couples TRBV7-3 to TRBJ2-7, with 8 bases aligning to TRBD1. Germline loops: CDR1 SGHTA, CDR2 FQGTGA. The V segment lost 2 bases and the J segment 2 bases; nucleotides outside the gene matches: 2. There are 14 residues in the CDR3. CDR3 nucleotides: TGTGCCAGCAGCTTAGACAGGGGCCCCTACGAGCAGTACTTC. It specifies CASSLDRGPYEQYF.

The chain is built from TRBV18 and TRBJ2-2; 12 nucleotides align to TRBD2. Trimming at V came to 3 bases and at J to 4 bases, leaving 3 bases not matched to a gene. This CDR3 has 16 amino acids. Per the germline V gene, CDR1 is KGHSH and CDR2 is LQKENI. The CDR3: CASSPTSGSPTGELFF. CDR3 DNA: TGTGCCAGCTCACCGACTAGCGGGAGTCCCACCGGGGAGCTGTTTTTT.

This chain joins TRBV6-1 and TRBJ1-5, with D tentatively TRBD1 (6 bases). V shed 4 bases and J shed 2 bases, with 9 bases lying between them. Per germline, CDR1 MNHNS and CDR2 SASEGT. This CDR3 spans 14 amino acids. The CDR3 DNA is TGTGCCAGCAGTGGGGGGGGCCGCAATCAGCCCCAGCATTTT. As protein: CASSGGGRNQPQHF.

The rearrangement joins TRBV6-5 to TRBJ2-2; D unclear. Trimming left V 6 bases short and J 4 bases short, with 9 bases between. This CDR3 is built from 13 residues. Looked up from germline, CDR1 is MNHEY and CDR2 is SVGAGI. The chain's CDR3 is CASRLGFTGELFF. CDR3 bases: TGTGCCAGCAGGCTAGGTTTCACCGGGGAGCTGTTTTTT.

The chain carries TRBV7-2 and TRBJ1-2, with D uncertain. The germline CDR1 and CDR2 sequences are SGHTA and FQGNSA. CDR3 size: 12 residues. Deletions cut 2 bases from V and 4 bases from J, with 5 bases between. CDR3 in amino acids: CASSLSSYGYTF. In nucleotides, the CDR3 is TGTGCCAGCAGCTTATCCAGCTATGGCTACACCTTC.

The chain carries TRBV11-2 and TRBJ2-7; the match to TRBD2 covers 13 bases. This CDR3 comprises 15 residues. Germline trimming cut 5 bases from V and 7 bases from J; bases unmatched to any gene: 8. Germline V lookup: CDR1 SGHAT, CDR2 FQNNGV. CDR3 amino acids: CASSIGLAGVGEQYF. The CDR3 nucleotides are TGTGCCAGCAGCATCGGACTAGCGGGAGTGGGGGAGCAGTACTTC.

CDR3 residues: CASSVRLAGGETQYF. The DNA for the CDR3 is TGTGCCAGCAGCGTAAGACTAGCGGGGGGGGAGACCCAGTACTTC. The chain carries TRBV5-6 and TRBJ2-5, with 14 nucleotides matching TRBD2. This CDR3 contains 15 residues. The germline V gene encodes CDR1 SGHDT and CDR2 YYEEEE. The V and J ends lost 4 bases and 5 bases, in that order; junction bases with no gene match: 4.

This chain connects TRBV5-1 to TRBJ2-5; 7 bases are shared with TRBD1. Germline V gives CDR1 SGHRS, CDR2 YFSETQ. V lost 4 bases, J lost 5 bases, and 14 bases stayed unmatched. This CDR3 is built from 16 residues. CDR3: CASSPQTTGIRETQYF. CDR3 sequence (DNA): TGCGCCAGCAGCCCCCAAACGACAGGGATTAGGGAGACCCAGTACTTC. Looking up the rest from reference TRBV5-1 and TRBJ2-5 gives the full variable domain: KAGVTQTPRYLIKTRGQQVTLSCSPISGHRSVSWYQQTPGQGLQFLFEYFSETQRNKGNFPGRFSGRQFSNSRSEMNVSTLELGDSALYLCASSPQTTGIRETQYFGPGTRLLVL.

J is TRBJ2-7 and V is TRBV6-5; tentatively, D is TRBD1 (6 bases). Germline V gene sequence: CDR1 MNHEY, CDR2 SVGAGI. Trimming cost V 0 bases and J 5 bases, with 11 bases left between them. This CDR3 has 14 amino acids. The CDR3 protein is CASSYSLRGDEQYF. The CDR3 DNA follows: TGTGCCAGCAGTTACTCGCTCAGGGGCGACGAGCAGTACTTC.

As DNA, the CDR3 is TGTGCCAGCAGCACGGACACGATGAGCTCCTACGAGCAGTACTTC. Protein sequence: CASSTDTMSSYEQYF. The chain is built from TRBV7-9 and TRBJ2-7, with D possibly TRBD1 on 5 matching bases. CDR1 and CDR2 (germline): SEHNR, FQNEAQ (reference sequence). CDR3 length: 15 amino acids. Trimming pared 5 bases from V and 0 bases from J, leaving 14 bases between.

The rearrangement uses TRBV27 and TRBJ2-3, with no clear D. The V end was cut by 0 bases, the J end by 6 bases, with 7 bases between. Germline CDR1 is MNHEY and CDR2 is SMNVEV (reference sequence). The CDR3 length is 13 residues. CDR3 sequence reads: CASSLSRPDTQYF. CDR3 sequence (DNA): TGTGCCAGCAGTTTATCGCGCCCCGATACGCAGTATTTT.

The chain recombines TRBV19 with TRBJ1-5; D may be TRBD1 (5 bases). This CDR3 has 15 residues. The germline CDR1 and CDR2 sequences are LNHDA and SQIVND (reference sequence). The ends were cut back, 7 bases at V and 1 base at J, with 14 bases in the middle. The DNA for the CDR3 is TGTGCCAGTACCCCAGGGCCTTGGAGCAATCAGCCCCAGCATTTT. It specifies CASTPGPWSNQPQHF.

This sequence joins TRBV6-5 and TRBJ2-7, with 7 nucleotides matching TRBD1. V shed 2 bases and J 1 base; nucleotides not matched to a gene: 5. The CDR3 consists of 15 residues. Per germline, CDR1 MNHEY and CDR2 SVGAGI. In DNA, the CDR3 is TGTGCCAGCAGTTACAGGGACAGAGGTTCCTACGAGCAGTACTTC. Its protein is CASSYRDRGSYEQYF.